This entry concerns a single T cell receptor beta chain. Germline CDR1 reads SQVTM; CDR2 reads ANQGSEA. Trimming pared 6 bases from V and 0 bases from J, leaving 8 bases between. The CDR3 extends over 13 amino acids. Sequencing used immunoSEQ multiplex PCR; TCRdb keeps in-frame clones, though not all of them. The table shows some 300,000 clones, with around 89% occurring only once. This specimen comes from a study of blood T cell repertoires in COVID-19. Sequenced sample: peripheral blood. This clonotype originated in a woman aged 45-60 years with COVID-19, enrolled during active disease. The chain combines TRBV29-1 with TRBJ2-2; D is perhaps TRBD1 (5 bases). The CDR3 protein is CSVRETNTGELFF. The CDR3 region has the DNA TGCAGCGTCAGGGAAACGAACACCGGGGAGCTGTTTTTT.